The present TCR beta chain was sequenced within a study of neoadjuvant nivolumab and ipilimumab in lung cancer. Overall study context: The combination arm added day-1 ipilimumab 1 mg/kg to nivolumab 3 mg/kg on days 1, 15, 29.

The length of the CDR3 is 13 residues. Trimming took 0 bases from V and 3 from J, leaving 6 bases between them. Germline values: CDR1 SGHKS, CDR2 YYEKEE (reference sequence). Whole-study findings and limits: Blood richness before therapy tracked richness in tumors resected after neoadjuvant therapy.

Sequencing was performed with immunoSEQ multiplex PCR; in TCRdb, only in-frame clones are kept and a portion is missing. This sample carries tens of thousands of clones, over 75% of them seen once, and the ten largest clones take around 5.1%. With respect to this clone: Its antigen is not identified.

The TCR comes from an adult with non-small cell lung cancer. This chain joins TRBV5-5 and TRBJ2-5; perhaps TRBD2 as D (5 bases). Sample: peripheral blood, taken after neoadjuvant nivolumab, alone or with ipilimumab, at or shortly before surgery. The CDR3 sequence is CASSLGGEETQYF. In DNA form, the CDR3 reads TGTGCCAGCAGCTTGGGGGGAGAAGAGACCCAGTACTTC.